The 14 T cell receptor beta chains listed next were all sequenced from one sample in a study of T cell repertoires in cytomegalovirus infection (dated by TCRdb to about 2019). These reads were obtained on an Illumina HiSeq 1500. TCRdb's own reprocessing of the public reads used fastp at Q25 and MiXCR and kept productive beta chains. Entries that share a CDR3 protein sequence are merged under the most common genes and DNA. Here the sample has around 350,000 distinct CDR3 sequences; 15% to 20% occur a single time. The ten largest clonotypes hold around 8.6% of the sample. Material: PBMCs. Receptor source: a human donor in good health (CMV status not recorded). Some clones in this sample may be carry-over from other donors' samples.

This clonotype has just a few counts. The genes are TRBV4-3 and TRBJ2-1; a possible D gene is TRBD2 (5 bases). V dropped 1 base and J dropped 8 bases, with 12 bases sitting between them. Germline V gene sequence: CDR1 LGHNA, CDR2 YSLEER. CDR3 size: 14 residues. In DNA form, the CDR3 reads TGCGCCAGCAGCCAAGGGAGCGGAAAGTATGAGCAGTTCTTC. It codes for CASSQGSGKYEQFF.

This clonotype was observed a few times. This chain uses TRBV19 with TRBJ2-7; 8 bases agree with TRBD1. The CDR3 is 14 residues long. V was clipped by 3 bases and J by 3 bases; unmatched bases: 4. Germline-derived CDR1 and CDR2 are LNHDA and SQIVND (reference sequence). The CDR3 bases are TGTGCCAGTAGTATTGGGACAGGAGACTACGAGCAGTACTTC. Protein: CASSIGTGDYEQYF. Variable domain in full (rest from reference TRBV19 and TRBJ2-7): DGGITQSPKYLFRKEGQNVTLSCEQNLNHDAMYWYRQDPGQGLRLIYYSQIVNDFQKGDIAEGYSVSREKKESFPLTVTSAQKNPTAFYLCASSIGTGDYEQYFGPGTRLTVT.

About this clonotype itself: This sequence may be a read error, since a much larger clone differs from it by one base. The rearrangement links TRBV2 to TRBJ2-5; either TRBD1 or TRBD2 may supply D (5 bases each). Germline V gene data show CDR1 as SNHLY and CDR2 as FYNNEI. V was cut by 10 bases and J by 1 base, with 16 bases left in between. This CDR3 has 14 amino acids. For the CDR3, the DNA is TGTGCCAACAGGATGGGACCGACCCAAGAGACCCAGTACTTC. This gives the protein CANRMGPTQETQYF.

Comments on this clonotype: This may come from a read error, since a much larger clone is one base off. The chain has TRBV7-2 and TRBJ1-1; D is unclear. Germline V gene lookup returns CDR1 SGHTA and CDR2 FQGNSA. The CDR3 has 15 amino acids. CDR3 residues: CAGSFSARMNTEAFF. CDR3 in DNA: TGTGCCGGCAGCTTTTCCGCGAGAATGAACACTGAAGCTTTCTTT. The full variable domain, completed using reference TRBV7-2 and TRBJ1-1, is GAGVSQSPSNKVTEKGKDVELRCDPISGHTALYWYRQSLGQGLEFLIYFQGNSAPDKSGLPSDRFSAERTGGSVSTLTIQRTQQEDSAVYLCAGSFSARMNTEAFFGQGTRLTVV.

This clonotype came up a few times. The chain combines TRBV20-1 with TRBJ2-1; perhaps TRBD2 as D (6 bases). Germline values: CDR1 DFQATT, CDR2 SNEGSKA (reference sequence). The CDR3 is made up of 13 amino acids. The germline V and J ends were trimmed by 2 bases and 9 bases, with 14 bases remaining between them. The CDR3 bases are TGCAGTGCTAGATGGCGGGAAGGACGTGAGCAGTTCTTC. Translation: CSARWREGREQFF.

This clonotype came up many times. The chain uses TRBV27 and TRBJ2-7; 10 bases agree with TRBD2. Germline trimming cut 3 bases from V and 0 bases from J; bases unmatched to any gene: 2. This CDR3 comprises 15 residues. The germline V gene has CDR1 MNHEY and CDR2 SMNVEV (reference sequence). For the CDR3, the DNA is TGTGCCAGCAGTTTCACTAGCGGGATCTCCTACGAGCAGTACTTC. Its translation: CASSFTSGISYEQYF.

This clonotype has only a few counts. This rearrangement joins TRBV19 to TRBJ1-1; D call uncertain. V was shortened by 5 bases and J by 4 bases, with 17 bases between the two germline ends. This CDR3 comprises 15 residues. The germline CDR1 and CDR2 sequences are LNHDA and SQIVND (reference sequence). Here the CDR3 reads CASSPRLGLGTEAFF. The CDR3 nucleotides read TGTGCCAGTAGTCCCCGACTCGGGTTGGGCACTGAAGCTTTCTTT. Full variable domain (rest looked up from reference TRBV19 and TRBJ1-1): DGGITQSPKYLFRKEGQNVTLSCEQNLNHDAMYWYRQDPGQGLRLIYYSQIVNDFQKGDIAEGYSVSREKKESFPLTVTSAQKNPTAFYLCASSPRLGLGTEAFFGQGTRLTVV.

The genes are TRBV11-3 and TRBJ2-1, with D perhaps TRBD2 (6 bases). The CDR3 consists of 14 residues. Germline CDR1 SGHNT, CDR2 YENEEA. V lost 3 bases and J lost 7, with 13 bases in between. CDR3 nucleotides: TGTGCCAGCAGCTTGCGGGGTAGGGATAATGAGCAGTTCTTC. This gives the protein CASSLRGRDNEQFF.

This clonotype turned up a few times. The chain combines TRBV20-1 with TRBJ1-4; D is possibly TRBD1 (5 bases). This CDR3 has 13 amino acids. Looked up from germline, CDR1 is DFQATT and CDR2 is SNEGSKA (reference sequence). The germline V and J ends were trimmed by 3 bases and 8 bases, with 13 bases remaining between them. This CDR3 reads CSASQQGKEKLFF. CDR3 sequence (DNA): TGCAGTGCTAGCCAGCAGGGAAAAGAAAAACTGTTTTTT.

This clonotype was counted ten times or more. The chain uses TRBV7-2 and TRBJ2-2; D might be TRBD1 or TRBD2, each matching 5 bases. Trimming stripped 6 bases from V and 7 bases from J, with 15 bases between. Germline-derived CDR1 and CDR2 are SGHTA and FQGNSA. The CDR3 loop spans 14 amino acids. CDR3 in amino acids: CASRLPGAVGELFF. Written as DNA, the CDR3 is TGTGCCAGCAGACTGCCCGGGGCCGTCGGGGAGCTGTTTTTT.

A few counts support this clonotype. The chain is built from TRBV10-3 and TRBJ1-1, with D possibly being TRBD1 (6 bases). Germline CDR1 and CDR2: ENHRY and SYGVKD. The length of the CDR3 is 15 residues. The germline V and J ends were trimmed by 7 bases and 9 bases, with 24 bases remaining between them. CDR3 DNA: TGTGCCATCACTGCCGGGGGGGGCGCATCTGGTAAAGCTTTCTTT. This encodes CAITAGGGASGKAFF.

At least ten counts were recorded for this clonotype. This sequence joins TRBV6-2 or TRBV6-3 and TRBJ2-3; the match to TRBD1 covers 9 bases. The CDR3 runs 17 residues. J lost 0 bases, V lost 6 bases, and 10 bases had no gene match. Germline values: CDR1 MNHEY, CDR2 SVGEGT. CDR3: CASSIIPGQGSTDTQYF. CDR3 in DNA: TGTGCCAGCAGCATCATTCCGGGACAGGGTAGCACAGATACGCAGTATTTT.

This clonotype has only a few counts. The chain joins TRBV6-5 to TRBJ2-4; possibly TRBD1 for D (7 bases). Germline CDR1 MNHEY, CDR2 SVGAGI. The CDR3 is 13 amino acids. Trimming removed 3 bases from V and 8 bases from J, with 11 bases in between. The DNA of the CDR3 is TGTGCCAGCAGTTATGACAGGGAGGACATTCAGTACTTC. Residues: CASSYDREDIQYF.

The genes are TRBV5-5 and TRBJ2-5; D gene unclear. This CDR3 is 13 amino acids long. The germline V gene has CDR1 SGHKS and CDR2 YYEKEE (reference sequence). Trimming left V 4 bases short and J 2 bases short, with 9 bases between. DNA for the CDR3: TGTGCCAGCAGCGACGACTCTCAAGAGACCCAGTACTTC. As protein: CASSDDSQETQYF.